Listed here is a single TCR beta chain. Its antigen is still unknown. The same CDR3 also results from other DNA sequences found in this sample. The PCR employed 60 Vbeta primers together with 13 Jbeta primers. Libraries were prepared by immunoSEQ multiplex PCR; TCRdb keeps only in-frame clonotypes and omits some of them. In the table there are roughly 150,000 clones, roughly 74% of which are singletons. V lost 6 bases to trimming and J lost 4 bases, with 14 bases between them. Germline V lookup: CDR1 KGHSH, CDR2 LQKENI. This CDR3 is built from 14 residues. The sample originates from a study of cytomegalovirus exposure and HLA in healthy donors. Whole-study context: Within the Caucasian-associated ancestry cluster were roughly 81% of the approximately 370 genotyped donors.

Study conclusions and caveats: Solely CMV serostatus was available to characterize immune exposure.

This receptor was obtained from a man in his late teens or twenties in good health and CMV-seropositive. The rearrangement uses TRBV18 and TRBJ2-3; D is uncertain. Sequenced: PBMCs. CDR3 sequence: CASSPPVLADTQYF. In nucleotides, the CDR3 is TGTGCCAGCTCGCCCCCGGTGTTAGCAGATACGCAGTATTTT.